The 32 T cell receptor beta chains in this list originate from one sample, sequenced in a study of OX40 agonist ivuxolimab in advanced cancers. Preparation of the library involved the immunoSEQ multiplex PCR assay. TCRdb's version of the immuneACCESS table is confined to in-frame rearrangements and falls short of the full clone set. An unresolved V gene accounts for under half of the shortfall where checked; the remainder is of unknown origin. This sample holds tens of thousands of clones; 89% were observed only once. Around 11% of the sample is taken by the ten largest. Here the sequenced sample was CD4+ or CD8+ T cells sorted from blood, taken in a trial of the OX40 agonist ivuxolimab. The receptors were gathered from an adult with an advanced solid tumor such as melanoma, head and neck, liver or kidney cancer.

The chain recombines TRBV19 with TRBJ1-5, with a weak D call TRBD1 (5 bases). The CDR3 is 15 amino acids. The ends were cut back, 1 base at V and 4 bases at J, with 11 bases in the middle. CDR1 is LNHDA, CDR2 SQIVND, per germline (reference sequence). The CDR3 DNA reads as TGTGCCAGTAGTATAGGGGGACGGTCAAATCAGCCCCAGCATTTT. Translated: CASSIGGRSNQPQHF.

The rearrangement uses TRBV6-6 and TRBJ2-7; TRBD2 matches 8 bases. CDR1 is MNHNY, CDR2 SVGAGI, per germline (reference sequence). V was pared by 0 bases and J by 2 bases, with 6 bases of the junction left unmatched. The CDR3 is 16 amino acids. The CDR3 sequence: CASSYSGTRGPYEQYF. The CDR3 nucleotides are TGTGCCAGCAGTTACTCGGGGACTAGAGGCCCCTACGAGCAGTACTTC.

This clone was recorded once. The chain combines TRBV27 with TRBJ1-4, with TRBD1 as a possible D gene (5 bases). This CDR3 spans 13 amino acids. From germline, CDR1 is MNHEY and CDR2 SMNVEV (reference sequence). V lost 6 bases and J lost 7, with 12 bases in between. CDR3 loop: CASSLRGVEKLFF. The CDR3 bases are TGTGCCAGCAGCCTACGGGGGGTTGAAAAACTGTTTTTT.

The chain couples TRBV7-8 to TRBJ1-4; D ambiguous. Trimming shortened V by 2 bases and J by 8 bases, and 15 bases separated the two germline ends. The V gene's germline CDR1 is SGHVS and CDR2 FQNEAQ. The length of the CDR3 is 15 residues. CDR3 coding DNA: TGTGCCAGCAGCTTAACCGGGCGGTTGGAGGAAAAACTGTTTTTT. Protein product: CASSLTGRLEEKLFF. The full variable domain, rest sourced from reference TRBV7-8 and TRBJ1-4, is GAGVSQSPRYKVAKRGQDVALRCDPISGHVSLFWYQQALGQGPEFLTYFQNEAQLDKSGLPSDRFFAERPEGSVSTLKIQRTQQEDSAVYLCASSLTGRLEEKLFFGSGTQLSVL.

The CDR3 DNA sequence: TGTGCCAGCAGCCCAGGTTGGGACAGGGCAGCCGAGACCCAGTACTTC. Translating gives CASSPGWDRAAETQYF. The chain joins TRBV11-2 to TRBJ2-5; TRBD1 matches at 9 bases. V lost 5 bases, J lost 5 bases, and 12 bases stayed unmatched. The germline gives CDR1 SGHAT, CDR2 FQNNGV. CDR3 size: 16 residues.

V usage is TRBV9 and J usage is TRBJ2-5; 9 bases align to TRBD2. V lost 2 bases to trimming and J lost 1 base; unmatched junction nucleotides: 3. The CDR3 covers 15 residues. Germline-derived CDR1 and CDR2 are SGDLS and YYNGEE. The CDR3 nucleotides read TGTGCCAGCAGCGTCGGTAGCGGGGGCCAAGAGACCCAGTACTTC. Its translation: CASSVGSGGQETQYF.

This chain links TRBV9 with TRBJ2-5, with D unresolved. This CDR3 has 12 residues. With 3 bases removed from V and 8 bases from J, the gap between germline ends came to 11 bases. CDR1 and CDR2 from the germline V gene are SGDLS and YYNGEE. The CDR3 protein is CASSGRHQTQYF. CDR3 coding DNA: TGTGCCAGCAGCGGGAGACACCAAACCCAGTACTTC.

The chain uses TRBV7-6 and TRBJ2-3; D is unclear. Trimming cost V 5 bases and J 5 bases, with 14 bases left between them. Germline assignment: CDR1 SGHVS and CDR2 FNYEAQ. CDR3 length: 14 amino acids. The CDR3 protein is CASSPGVGVDTQYF. The CDR3 nucleotides read TGTGCCAGCAGCCCTGGGGTTGGGGTAGATACGCAGTATTTT.

J is TRBJ1-2 and V is TRBV7-9; D might be TRBD1 (5 bases). Trimming cost V 5 bases and J 6 bases, with 13 bases left between them. The CDR3 sequence is 13 residues long. Germline V gene lookup returns CDR1 SEHNR and CDR2 FQNEAQ (reference sequence). This CDR3 reads CASSAGRVDGYTF. The CDR3 nucleotides read TGTGCCAGCAGCGCCGGCAGGGTGGATGGCTACACCTTC.

The V call is TRBV27, the J call TRBJ2-7; 7 bases fit TRBD2. J lost 1 base, V lost 3 bases, and 6 bases had no gene match. CDR3 size: 15 residues. Germline CDR1 reads MNHEY; CDR2 reads SMNVEV (reference sequence). The CDR3 DNA is TGTGCCAGCAGTTTGTCGGGAGGTATGTCCTACGAGCAGTACTTC. Encoded protein: CASSLSGGMSYEQYF.

This chain uses TRBV6-4 with TRBJ1-6, with 8 nucleotides matching TRBD1. CDR3 size: 15 residues. Germline-derived CDR1 and CDR2 are MRHNA and SNTAGT. V dropped 3 bases and J dropped 5; count of bases not matched to a gene: 3. CDR3 coding DNA: TGTGCCAGCAGTGAGGACAGGGCAGATAATTCACCCCTCCACTTT. Protein product: CASSEDRADNSPLHF.

The CDR3 region is CASSLKTGGFYEQYF. CDR3 in DNA: TGTGCCAGCAGCTTAAAGACAGGGGGCTTCTACGAGCAGTACTTC. The chain carries TRBV5-4 and TRBJ2-7; TRBD1 matches at 10 bases. The germline CDR1 and CDR2 sequences are SGHNT and YYREEE (reference sequence). The CDR3 consists of 15 residues. V lost 2 bases to trimming and J lost 3 bases; unmatched junction nucleotides: 5. Combining the CDR3 with reference TRBV5-4 and TRBJ2-7 gives the whole variable domain ETGVTQSPTHLIKTRGQQVTLRCSSQSGHNTVSWYQQALGQGPQFIFQYYREEENGRGNFPPRFSGLQFPNYSSELNVNALELDDSALYLCASSLKTGGFYEQYFGPGTRLTVT.

This clone was detected only a few times. The V gene is TRBV14, the J gene TRBJ2-7; 7 bases fit TRBD1. The CDR3 is 14 residues long. With 5 bases clipped from V and 3 bases from J, the junction kept 7 bases outside the gene matches. Germline V CDR1 and CDR2: SGHDN, FVKESK. This CDR3 is CASSFRDRFYEQYF. The CDR3, as DNA: TGTGCCAGCAGCTTCCGGGACAGATTCTACGAGCAGTACTTC.

The chain is built from TRBV5-5 and TRBJ1-5; D call uncertain. This CDR3 is 15 amino acids long. CDR1 SGHKS and CDR2 YYEKEE come from the germline V gene (reference sequence). V was trimmed by 0 bases and J by 0 bases, leaving 7 bases between them. Here the CDR3 DNA reads TGTGCCAGCAGCTTGGAAGGAAATAGCAATCAGCCCCAGCATTTT. Amino acid sequence: CASSLEGNSNQPQHF. Using reference TRBV5-5 and TRBJ1-5 for the parts outside the CDR3, the full variable domain is DAGVTQSPTHLIKTRGQQVTLRCSPISGHKSVSWYQQVLGQGPQFIFQYYEKEERGRGNFPDRFSARQFPNYSSELNVNALLLGDSALYLCASSLEGNSNQPQHFGDGTRLSIL.

V and J are TRBV6-1 and TRBJ1-3; tentative D call: TRBD1 (5 bases). The CDR3 spans 15 residues. CDR1 and CDR2 from the germline V gene are MNHNS and SASEGT. Deletions cut 4 bases from V and 4 bases from J, with 14 bases between. Here the CDR3 DNA reads TGTGCCAGCAGTGGAGGGGTCGGATCGGGAAACACCATATATTTT. This codes for CASSGGVGSGNTIYF.

The J gene is TRBJ2-7, the V gene TRBV6-4, with D possibly being TRBD2 (5 bases). Trimming stripped 8 bases from V and 3 bases from J, with 11 bases between. CDR1 is MRHNA, CDR2 SNTAGT, per germline. The CDR3 runs to 12 residues. The CDR3 spells CASGSGNYEQYF. The CDR3 coding sequence is TGTGCCAGCGGGAGTGGTAACTACGAGCAGTACTTC.

This chain joins TRBV29-1 and TRBJ2-1; a weak D match, TRBD2 (6 bases). Germline V gene sequence: CDR1 SQVTM, CDR2 ANQGSEA. This CDR3 contains 12 residues. Trimming pared 4 bases from V and 8 bases from J, leaving 12 bases between. This chain's CDR3 is CSVATGLDEQFF. CDR3 in DNA: TGCAGCGTTGCTACGGGACTCGATGAGCAGTTCTTC.

The V and J genes are TRBV5-6 and TRBJ1-2; D perhaps matches TRBD1 (5 bases). Per the germline V gene, CDR1 is SGHDT and CDR2 is YYEEEE. This CDR3 region has 12 residues. Trimming stripped 4 bases from V and 5 bases from J, with 9 bases between. CDR3 amino acids: CASSEGDYGYTF. The CDR3 region has the DNA TGTGCCAGCAGCGAAGGGGATTATGGCTACACCTTC. Variable domain in full (rest from reference TRBV5-6 and TRBJ1-2): DAGVTQSPTHLIKTRGQQVTLRCSPKSGHDTVSWYQQALGQGPQFIFQYYEEEERQRGNFPDRFSGHQFPNYSSELNVNALLLGDSALYLCASSEGDYGYTFGSGTRLTVV.

V is TRBV19 and J is TRBJ1-2; D perhaps matches TRBD1 (5 bases). The CDR3 is 15 residues long. Germline V gives CDR1 LNHDA, CDR2 SQIVND (reference sequence). Trimming took off 6 bases at V and 2 bases at J, with 16 bases between the two ends. Here the CDR3 DNA reads TGTGCCAGTAGCACAACGTTCGCAGGGAACTATGGCTACACCTTC. It is translated as CASSTTFAGNYGYTF. Together with reference TRBV19 and TRBJ1-2, the CDR3 gives the full variable domain: DGGITQSPKYLFRKEGQNVTLSCEQNLNHDAMYWYRQDPGQGLRLIYYSQIVNDFQKGDIAEGYSVSREKKESFPLTVTSAQKNPTAFYLCASSTTFAGNYGYTFGSGTRLTVV.

This chain uses TRBV7-2 with TRBJ1-5; TRBD1 is a possible D gene (6 bases). CDR1 is SGHTA, CDR2 FQGNSA, per germline. The CDR3 covers 16 residues. The ends were cut back, 1 base at V and 5 bases at J, with 15 bases in the middle. The CDR3 spells CASSLEGVRGDQPQHF. The CDR3 DNA reads TGTGCCAGCAGCTTAGAGGGGGTTCGTGGGGATCAGCCCCAGCATTTT.

The chain couples TRBV7-6 to TRBJ2-1; the D gene is possibly TRBD2 (6 bases). Trimming removed 5 bases at V and 0 bases at J, with 23 bases between. The CDR3 runs 19 residues. The V gene's germline CDR1 is SGHVS and CDR2 FNYEAQ. CDR3 in amino acids: CASSPRLGLASSSYNEQFF. The CDR3, as DNA: TGTGCCAGCAGCCCCCGACTGGGCCTAGCGTCGAGCTCCTACAATGAGCAGTTCTTC.

The chain uses TRBV19 and TRBJ2-5; TRBD1 or TRBD2 may be the D gene (6 bases each). The better agreement between TRBJ2-7 and the DNA end casts doubt on the J call. This CDR3 region has 12 residues. The germline V gene encodes CDR1 LNHDA and CDR2 SQIVND (reference sequence). The CDR3 nucleotides read TGTGCCAGTAGCCCCGGGGGCAGCGAGCAGTACTTC. Protein product: CASSPGGSEQYF.

J is TRBJ2-1 and V is TRBV7-9, with 8 bases matching TRBD2. V shed 2 bases, J shed 0 bases, and the junction held 3 bases outside the gene matches. This CDR3 region has 16 residues. Looked up from germline, CDR1 is SEHNR and CDR2 is FQNEAQ (reference sequence). The CDR3 loop is CASSLLAGGSYNEQFF. Here the CDR3 DNA reads TGTGCCAGCAGCTTATTGGCGGGAGGCTCCTACAATGAGCAGTTCTTC.

The gene calls are TRBV27 and TRBJ1-1; 9 bases fit TRBD1. CDR1 and CDR2 (germline): MNHEY, SMNVEV (reference sequence). The CDR3 spans 14 residues. J was trimmed by 4 bases and V by 6 bases; bases with no gene match: 6. CDR3: CASSTGGFFTEAFF. The CDR3 DNA reads as TGTGCCAGCAGCACAGGGGGCTTTTTCACTGAAGCTTTCTTT.

The gene calls are TRBV27 and TRBJ2-5; 9 bases are shared with TRBD1. V was clipped by 5 bases and J by 5 bases; unmatched bases: 9. The germline gives CDR1 MNHEY, CDR2 SMNVEV (reference sequence). The CDR3 loop spans 15 amino acids. Written as DNA, the CDR3 is TGTGCCAGCAGTCGCCGGGACAGGGTGGGGGAGACCCAGTACTTC. Amino acids: CASSRRDRVGETQYF.

The chain employs TRBV27 and TRBJ2-5; 7 nucleotides align to TRBD1. V lost 6 bases, J lost 5 bases, and 9 bases stayed unmatched. CDR1 MNHEY and CDR2 SMNVEV come from the germline V gene (reference sequence). This CDR3 is built from 14 residues. The CDR3 region has the DNA TGTGCCAGCAGCGTAAACAGGGGTACGGAGACCCAGTACTTC. It yields the protein CASSVNRGTETQYF.

The rearrangement uses TRBV4-1 and TRBJ1-5, with no clear D. V was trimmed by 4 bases and J by 1 base, leaving 8 bases between them. Germline lookup yields CDR1 MGHRA and CDR2 YSYEKL. The CDR3 sequence is 14 residues long. The CDR3 DNA reads TGCGCCAGCAGCCGTAGCTTGAGCAATCAGCCCCAGCATTTT. This translates into CASSRSLSNQPQHF.

This clone was recorded only once. The gene calls are TRBV30 and TRBJ2-3; tentatively, D is TRBD1 (6 bases). The CDR3 covers 14 residues. V lost 2 bases to trimming and J lost 3 bases, with 12 bases between them. Looked up from germline, CDR1 is GTSNPN and CDR2 is SVGIG (reference sequence). DNA for the CDR3: TGTGCCTGGAGTAAGGGGGTGAGGACAGATACGCAGTATTTT. It codes for CAWSKGVRTDTQYF.

The chain couples TRBV5-1 to TRBJ1-2; D perhaps matches TRBD1 (5 bases). V lost 0 bases and J 8 bases, leaving 11 bases between the germline ends. CDR1 SGHRS and CDR2 YFSETQ come from the germline V gene. This CDR3 has 13 residues. The CDR3 sequence is CASSLEGGDGYTF. CDR3 nucleotide sequence: TGCGCCAGCAGCTTGGAAGGAGGGGACGGCTACACCTTC. Filled out from reference TRBV5-1 and TRBJ1-2, the complete variable domain reads KAGVTQTPRYLIKTRGQQVTLSCSPISGHRSVSWYQQTPGQGLQFLFEYFSETQRNKGNFPGRFSGRQFSNSRSEMNVSTLELGDSALYLCASSLEGGDGYTFGSGTRLTVV.

In this sample, this clone turned up many times. The chain links TRBV6-1 to TRBJ1-5; tentative D call: TRBD1 (5 bases). The germline V gene encodes CDR1 MNHNS and CDR2 SASEGT. The CDR3 extends over 13 amino acids. Trimming removed 1 base at V and 11 bases at J, with 12 bases between. DNA for the CDR3: TGTGCCAGCAGTGAAGGGGACCGAAGAGCCCAGCATTTT. Protein sequence: CASSEGDRRAQHF.

This clone was recorded only once. The rearrangement links TRBV29-1 to TRBJ2-2; maybe TRBD1 (6 bases). The germline V gene has CDR1 SQVTM and CDR2 ANQGSEA. This CDR3 has 13 residues. The germline V and J ends were trimmed by 5 bases and 5 bases, with 12 bases remaining between them. The CDR3 nucleotides read TGCAGCGTTTACACAGGGAGTACCGGGGAGCTGTTTTTT. Its translation is CSVYTGSTGELFF.

The chain links TRBV10-3 to TRBJ1-1; D is unresolved. Germline CDR1 reads ENHRY; CDR2 reads SYGVKD. V lost 0 bases and J 2 bases, leaving 10 bases between the germline ends. This CDR3 has 15 amino acids. The CDR3 spells CAISESRQINTEAFF. The CDR3 nucleotides are TGTGCCATCAGTGAGTCGCGGCAGATAAACACTGAAGCTTTCTTT.